This section outlines one TCR beta chain sequence together with its context. Per the germline V gene, CDR1 is MRHNA and CDR2 is SNTAGT. Trimming removed 2 bases from V and 4 bases from J, with 22 bases in between. This CDR3 contains 18 residues. The entry originates in a study of T cell changes during pregnancy in multiple sclerosis. Measured with immunoSEQ multiplex PCR; TCRdb has only the in-frame clones, and not every one. The sample gives 60,000 to 85,000 clones, about 89% of which show up once; over 1.1% is in the top ten. The clonotype originates from a female donor with multiple sclerosis, enrolled in a pregnancy study. The material sequenced was peripheral blood, taken in the second trimester of pregnancy. V usage is TRBV6-4 and J usage is TRBJ2-3; weak D call: TRBD1 (7 bases). DNA of the CDR3: TGTGCCAGCAGTGACCCGAAGCGCGGGGACAGAAAGGCAGATACGCAGTATTTT. Its protein is CASSDPKRGDRKADTQYF.